This passage covers 12 T cell receptor beta chains from one sample sequenced in a study of control samples from healthy donors and cancer patients. Clones were sequenced by immunoSEQ multiplex PCR, and TCRdb holds only the in-frame ones, with some missing. The sample includes just over 90,000 clones, more than 85% seen only once; the top ten take over 0.95%. The sequencing input was blood. Every receptor here comes from a woman aged 45-65 years in good health.

The chain has TRBV11-2 and TRBJ1-2; 9 bases fit TRBD1. Germline-derived CDR1 and CDR2 are SGHAT and FQNNGV. The CDR3 runs to 15 residues. After removal of 5 bases from V and 8 bases from J, the junction contained 12 bases not matched to a gene. The CDR3 DNA follows: TGTGCCAGCAGCCCCCGGGACAGGGTTTTTGGAGGCTACACCTTC. Translating gives CASSPRDRVFGGYTF.

The chain employs TRBV25-1 and TRBJ2-7, with D maybe TRBD2 (6 bases). This CDR3 is built from 13 residues. Germline CDR1 reads MGHDK; CDR2 reads SYGVNS. V lost 4 bases and J lost 1, with 8 bases in between. CDR3 in amino acids: CASSGGLSYEQYF. CDR3 in DNA: TGTGCCAGCAGTGGGGGACTGTCCTACGAGCAGTACTTC.

The J gene is TRBJ2-7, the V gene TRBV4-1, with 9 bases identical to TRBD2. Germline assignment: CDR1 MGHRA and CDR2 YSYEKL. The CDR3 has 16 amino acids. V gave up 0 bases and J gave up 0 bases; unmatched junction bases: 3. In nucleotides, the CDR3 is TGCGCCAGCAGCCAAGATGGAGCGGGAGGCTCCTACGAGCAGTACTTC. This codes for CASSQDGAGGSYEQYF.

The chain recombines TRBV24-1 with TRBJ1-2; TRBD1 is a possible D gene (5 bases). There are 16 residues in the CDR3. Germline V gives CDR1 KGHDR, CDR2 SFDVKD. V shed 5 bases and J shed 9 bases, with 24 bases lying between them. CDR3 bases: TGTGCCACCAGTGCCCGAGGGACGGAAGTAATATTTAGCTACACCTTC. Protein sequence: CATSARGTEVIFSYTF.

The genes are TRBV4-2 and TRBJ2-2, with TRBD1 identical over 10 bases. The CDR3 is 16 amino acids. V dropped 4 bases and J dropped 6; count of bases not matched to a gene: 8. In germline, CDR1 is LGHNA, CDR2 YNFKEQ. CDR3 in DNA: TGTGCCAGCAGCCCTCGTCCCGGGACAGGGGCCGGGGAGCTGTTTTTT. Translated, it gives CASSPRPGTGAGELFF.

The V call is TRBV3-1 (or the pseudogene TRBV3-2), the J call TRBJ2-1, with TRBD2 as a possible D gene (6 bases). This CDR3 region has 11 residues. Trimming took 4 bases from V and 15 from J, leaving 13 bases between them. Germline-derived CDR1 and CDR2 are LGHDT and YNNKEL (reference sequence). The CDR3 sequence: CASSLLGEVFF. CDR3 coding DNA: TGTGCCAGCAGCCTCCTTGGGGAGGTGTTCTTC.

This chain links TRBV12-3 or TRBV12-4 with TRBJ2-1; maybe TRBD1 (6 bases). This CDR3 region has 13 residues. V was clipped by 5 bases and J by 5 bases, with 10 bases between them. The CDR3 spells CASSMAGDNEQFF. Written as DNA, the CDR3 is TGTGCCAGCAGTATGGCAGGGGACAATGAGCAGTTCTTC.

The sample holds a few counts of this clone. The chain couples TRBV18 to TRBJ1-1; unclear D gene. Germline V gene sequence: CDR1 KGHSH, CDR2 LQKENI. V shed 8 bases and J shed 0 bases, with 13 bases lying between them. CDR3 length: 14 amino acids. CDR3 coding DNA: TGTGCCAGCCGACCGGCCAGGTTGAACACTGAAGCTTTCTTT. Amino acids: CASRPARLNTEAFF.

The gene calls are TRBV7-9 and TRBJ2-5; TRBD2 matches at 14 bases. Germline V gene data show CDR1 as SEHNR and CDR2 as FQNEAQ (reference sequence). Losses at the gene ends were 1 base for V and 5 bases for J; bases not matched to a gene: 3. The CDR3 is 16 residues long. The CDR3 spells CASSLGTSGGPETQYF. CDR3 DNA sequence: TGTGCCAGCAGCTTAGGGACTAGCGGGGGGCCGGAGACCCAGTACTTC.

The chain carries TRBV28 and TRBJ2-5, with 9 bases identical to TRBD2. The germline V gene has CDR1 MDHEN and CDR2 SYDVKM. V was pared by 1 base and J by 3 bases, with 0 bases of the junction left unmatched. The CDR3 has 14 amino acids. The CDR3, as DNA: TGTGCCAGCAGTTTATTAGCGGGAGAAGAGACCCAGTACTTC. Translated: CASSLLAGEETQYF.

The rearrangement joins TRBV9 to TRBJ2-3; 7 nucleotides match TRBD2. CDR1 is SGDLS, CDR2 YYNGEE, per germline. Trimming at V came to 4 bases and at J to 1 base, leaving 12 bases not matched to a gene. The CDR3 covers 17 residues. This CDR3 reads CASSPTSSAGGTDTQYF. The CDR3, as DNA: TGTGCCAGCAGCCCGACCTCGTCGGCGGGGGGCACAGATACGCAGTATTTT.

This clone was seen more than once but under ten times. The V gene is TRBV7-2, the J gene TRBJ2-7, with D possibly matching TRBD2 (6 bases). Germline CDR1 SGHTA, CDR2 FQGNSA. Trimming removed 1 base from V and 7 bases from J, with 11 bases in between. CDR3 size: 13 residues. The CDR3 sequence: CASSLEAGREQYF. For the CDR3, the DNA is TGTGCCAGCAGCTTAGAGGCGGGGCGGGAGCAGTACTTC. The variable domain in full, with the rest retrieved from reference TRBV7-2 and TRBJ2-7, is GAGVSQSPSNKVTEKGKDVELRCDPISGHTALYWYRQSLGQGLEFLIYFQGNSAPDKSGLPSDRFSAERTGGSVSTLTIQRTQQEDSAVYLCASSLEAGREQYFGPGTRLTVT.